The 11 T cell receptor beta chains below were found in one sample sequenced in a study of CD4 and CD8 cells across lung adenocarcinoma regions. Using its own MiXCR run on the PCR reads, TCRdb lists one record per CDR3 protein. This sample carries some 10,000 distinct CDR3 sequences, 35% to 60% of them seen once, and the ten largest clones take 33%. The sequenced sample consisted of CD8+ T cells from the margin of a lung tumor. The receptors originated from a male donor with lung adenocarcinoma. The CD4 and CD8 labels of this study may be unreliable.

Remarks on this clonotype: A much larger clone lies a single base off, so this may be a read error. The chain carries TRBV7-2 and TRBJ2-3; no clear D gene. The J call is in doubt because the DNA end fits TRBJ1-5 better. The germline V gene has CDR1 SGHTA and CDR2 FQGNSA. The CDR3 length is 13 residues. The CDR3 region is CASSSARTDTQHF. In DNA, the CDR3 is TGTGCCAGCAGCTCGGCCCGCACAGATACGCAGCATTTT.

In this sample, this clonotype turned up once. The genes are TRBV10-2 and TRBJ2-3; TRBD2 agrees at 9 bases. The CDR3 is 14 residues long. Trimming took 4 bases from V and 11 from J; bases not matched to a gene: 10. In germline, CDR1 is WSHSY, CDR2 SAAADI. Written as DNA, the CDR3 is TGCGCCAGCAGTGGGCTAGCGGGGACCGGTGAGCAGTATTTT. Translation: CASSGLAGTGEQYF.

Here the CDR3 reads CASSRTSGSLTDTQYF. Here the CDR3 DNA reads TGTGCCAGCAGTAGGACTAGCGGGAGTCTCACAGATACGCAGTATTTT. The chain has TRBV6-1 and TRBJ2-3; 13 bases align to TRBD2. Germline lookup yields CDR1 MNHNS and CDR2 SASEGT. This CDR3 has 16 amino acids. Trimming removed 5 bases from V and 2 bases from J; junction bases left unmatched: 4.

This clonotype showed up just a few times. The CDR3 reads CASSPTGGGSSYEQYF. DNA of the CDR3: TGCGCCAGCAGCCCCACCGGCGGCGGGAGCTCCTACGAGCAGTACTTC. The chain joins TRBV4-1 to TRBJ2-7; 7 bases agree with TRBD2. Trimming took 4 bases from V and 0 from J; bases not matched to a gene: 9. The CDR3 totals 16 residues. The germline gives CDR1 MGHRA, CDR2 YSYEKL.

In regard to this clonotype: The junction differs from germline at one of its ends, possibly a read error. The chain has TRBV10-1 and TRBJ2-3; 8 bases are shared with TRBD1. The CDR3 covers 19 residues. Germline CDR1 WNHNN, CDR2 SYGVQD (reference sequence). CDR3 nucleotides: TGCGCCAGCAGAGGGACAGGCGTTTCGACGATCGGAACCACAGATACGCAGTATTTC. Its translation is CASRGTGVSTIGTTDTQYF.

This clonotype is judged large (0.1 to 1%). The chain couples TRBV27 to TRBJ2-1; maybe TRBD2 (5 bases). Germline V lookup: CDR1 MNHEY, CDR2 SMNVEV (reference sequence). The CDR3 consists of 16 residues. V lost 2 bases and J lost 2, with 13 bases in between. This chain's CDR3 is CASSLRLGVTYNEQFF. CDR3 coding DNA: TGTGCCAGCAGTTTAAGGTTGGGAGTCACCTACAATGAGCAGTTCTTC.

This clonotype was counted a few times. The chain has TRBV7-2 and TRBJ2-5; perhaps TRBD1 as D (10 bases). Germline CDR1 and CDR2: SGHTA and FQGNSA. V was trimmed by 5 bases and J by 5 bases, leaving 18 bases between them. The length of the CDR3 is 15 residues. CDR3 loop: CASSRQGAGGETQYF. The CDR3 nucleotides are TGTGCCAGCAGCCGACAGGGGGCGGGAGGGGAGACCCAGTACTTC.

The CDR3 nucleotides are TGCAGTGGTCGGTCAGCGGGAAGCTCCTACAATGAGCAGTTCTTC. This gives the protein CSGRSAGSSYNEQFF. The genes are TRBV20-1 and TRBJ2-1, with TRBD2 matching 7 bases. CDR1 and CDR2 from the germline V gene are DFQATT and SNEGSKA (reference sequence). After removal of 7 bases from V and 0 bases from J, the junction contained 9 bases not matched to a gene. The length of the CDR3 is 15 residues.

In this sample, this clonotype turned up a few times. CDR3 in amino acids: CASSLALTGSTDTQYF. CDR3 nucleotides: TGTGCCAGCAGCTTAGCCCTAACAGGGAGCACAGATACGCAGTATTTT. The genes are TRBV7-6 and TRBJ2-3; D is perhaps TRBD1 (6 bases). CDR3 length equals 16 residues. Germline lookup yields CDR1 SGHVS and CDR2 FNYEAQ. Between the trimmed V and J ends, which lost 0 bases and 0 bases, there was a span of 10 bases.

This clonotype is a singleton in its sample. The chain joins TRBV6-1 to TRBJ1-5; D unresolved. V was pared by 5 bases and J by 3 bases, with 8 bases between. CDR3 length: 13 amino acids. Germline values: CDR1 MNHNS, CDR2 SASEGT. As DNA, the CDR3 is TGTGCCAGCAGTACGGGCCACAATCAGCCCCAGCATTTT. It is translated as CASSTGHNQPQHF.

This clonotype came up many times. V and J are TRBV7-2 and TRBJ1-1, with D perhaps TRBD1 (6 bases). Per the germline V gene, CDR1 is SGHTA and CDR2 is FQGNSA. The V end lost 3 bases, the J end lost 5 bases, and 10 bases lay between the germline ends. CDR3 length equals 13 residues. In DNA form, the CDR3 reads TGTGCCAGCAGCTTTCCGCAGGGGACTGAAGCTTTCTTT. It codes for CASSFPQGTEAFF.